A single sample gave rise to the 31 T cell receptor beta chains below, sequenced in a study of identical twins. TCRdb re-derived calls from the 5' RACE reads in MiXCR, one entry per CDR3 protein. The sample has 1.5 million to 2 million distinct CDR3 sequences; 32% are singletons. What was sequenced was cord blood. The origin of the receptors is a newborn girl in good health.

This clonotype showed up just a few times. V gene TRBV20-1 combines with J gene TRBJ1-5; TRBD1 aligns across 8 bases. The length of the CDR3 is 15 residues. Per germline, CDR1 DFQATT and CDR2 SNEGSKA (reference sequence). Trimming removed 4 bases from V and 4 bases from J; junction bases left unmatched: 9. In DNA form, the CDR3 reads TGCAGTGCTACCTCGACAGGGGTAGGGAATCAGCCCCAGCATTTT. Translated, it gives CSATSTGVGNQPQHF.

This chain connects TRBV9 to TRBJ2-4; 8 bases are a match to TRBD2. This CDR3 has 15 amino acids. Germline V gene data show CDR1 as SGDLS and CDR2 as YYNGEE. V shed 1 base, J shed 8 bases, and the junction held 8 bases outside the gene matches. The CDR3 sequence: CASSVSGGGNYIQYF. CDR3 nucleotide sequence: TGTGCCAGCAGCGTATCCGGGGGGGGCAATTACATTCAGTACTTC.

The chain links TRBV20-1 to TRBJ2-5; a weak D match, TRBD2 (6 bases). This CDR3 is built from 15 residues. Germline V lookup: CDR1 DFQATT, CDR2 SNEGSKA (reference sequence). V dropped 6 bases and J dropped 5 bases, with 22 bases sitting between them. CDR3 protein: CSASSRGVRIETQYF. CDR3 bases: TGCAGTGCCTCCTCTCGCGGGGTAAGGATCGAGACCCAGTACTTC.

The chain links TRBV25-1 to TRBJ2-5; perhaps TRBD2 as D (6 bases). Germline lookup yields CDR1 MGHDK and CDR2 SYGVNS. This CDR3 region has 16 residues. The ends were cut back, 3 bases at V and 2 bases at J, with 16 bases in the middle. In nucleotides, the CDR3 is TGTGCCAGCAGTGAGCTAACCGGGACTCCGCAAGAGACCCAGTACTTC. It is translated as CASSELTGTPQETQYF.

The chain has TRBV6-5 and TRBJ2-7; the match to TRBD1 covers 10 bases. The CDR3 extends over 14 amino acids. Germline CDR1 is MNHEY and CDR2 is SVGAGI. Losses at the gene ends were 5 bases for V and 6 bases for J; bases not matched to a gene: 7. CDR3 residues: CASSTGTGVSEQYF. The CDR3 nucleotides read TGTGCCAGCAGTACCGGGACAGGGGTCAGCGAGCAGTACTTC.

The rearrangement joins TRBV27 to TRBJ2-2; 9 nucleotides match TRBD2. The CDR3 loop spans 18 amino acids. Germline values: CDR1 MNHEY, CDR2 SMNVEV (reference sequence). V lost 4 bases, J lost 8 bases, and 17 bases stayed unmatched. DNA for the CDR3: TGTGCCAGCAGTTCTTACAGCGGGCTAGCGGGATTTGGGGGGGAGCTGTTTTTT. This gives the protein CASSSYSGLAGFGGELFF.

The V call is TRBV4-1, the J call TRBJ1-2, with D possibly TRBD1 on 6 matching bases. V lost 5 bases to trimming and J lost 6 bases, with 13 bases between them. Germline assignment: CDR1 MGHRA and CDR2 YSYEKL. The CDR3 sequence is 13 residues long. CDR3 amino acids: CASSSDRLHGYTF. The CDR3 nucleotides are TGCGCCAGCAGCTCCGACAGGCTGCATGGCTACACCTTC.

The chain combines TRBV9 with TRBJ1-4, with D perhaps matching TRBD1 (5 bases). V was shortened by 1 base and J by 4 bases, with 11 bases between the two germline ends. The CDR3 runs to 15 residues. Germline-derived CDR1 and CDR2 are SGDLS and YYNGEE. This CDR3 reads CASSVRDRSNEKLFF. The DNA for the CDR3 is TGTGCCAGCAGCGTAAGGGACCGCAGTAATGAAAAACTGTTTTTT.

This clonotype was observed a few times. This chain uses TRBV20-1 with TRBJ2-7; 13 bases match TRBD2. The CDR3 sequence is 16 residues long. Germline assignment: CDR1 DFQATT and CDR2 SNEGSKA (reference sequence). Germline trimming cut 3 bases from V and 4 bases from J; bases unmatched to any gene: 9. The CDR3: CSASKVLAGGPYEQYF. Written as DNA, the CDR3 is TGCAGTGCTAGTAAAGTACTAGCGGGAGGGCCGTACGAGCAGTACTTC.

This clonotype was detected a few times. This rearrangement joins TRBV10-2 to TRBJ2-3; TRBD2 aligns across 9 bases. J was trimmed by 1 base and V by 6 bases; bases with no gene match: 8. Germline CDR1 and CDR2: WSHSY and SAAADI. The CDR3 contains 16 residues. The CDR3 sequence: CASRAQTSGRTDTQYF. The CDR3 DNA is TGCGCCAGCAGGGCCCAGACTAGCGGCCGCACAGATACGCAGTATTTT.

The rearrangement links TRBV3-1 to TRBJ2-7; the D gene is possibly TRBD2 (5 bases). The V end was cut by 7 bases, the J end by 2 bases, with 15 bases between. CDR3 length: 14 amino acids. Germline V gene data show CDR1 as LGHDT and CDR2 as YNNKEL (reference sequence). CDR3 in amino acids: CASTPEGRPYEQYF. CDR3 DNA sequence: TGTGCCAGCACTCCAGAGGGCAGACCCTACGAGCAGTACTTC.

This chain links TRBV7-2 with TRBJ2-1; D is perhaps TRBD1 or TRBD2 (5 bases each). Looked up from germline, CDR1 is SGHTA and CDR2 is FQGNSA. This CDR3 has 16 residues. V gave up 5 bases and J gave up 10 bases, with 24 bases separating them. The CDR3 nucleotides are TGTGCCAGCAGCCCACGGGGACGGCCAAGCTCCTACGAGCAGTTCTTC. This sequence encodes CASSPRGRPSSYEQFF.

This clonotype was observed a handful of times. CDR3: CSARDEGGYGYTF. The DNA of the CDR3 is TGCAGTGCTAGAGATGAGGGGGGGTATGGCTACACCTTC. The rearrangement uses TRBV20-1 and TRBJ1-2; D is possibly TRBD1 (6 bases). The CDR3 has 13 amino acids. The germline CDR1 and CDR2 sequences are DFQATT and SNEGSKA (reference sequence). V was cut by 0 bases and J by 5 bases, with 10 bases left in between.

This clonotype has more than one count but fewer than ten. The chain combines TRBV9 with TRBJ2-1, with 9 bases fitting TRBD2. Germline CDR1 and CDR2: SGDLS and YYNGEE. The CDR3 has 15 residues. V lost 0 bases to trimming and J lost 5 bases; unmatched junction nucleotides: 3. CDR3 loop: CASSVGAGGHNEQFF. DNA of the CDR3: TGTGCCAGCAGCGTAGGGGCGGGGGGGCACAATGAGCAGTTCTTC. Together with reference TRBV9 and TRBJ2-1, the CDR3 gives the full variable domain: DSGVTQTPKHLITATGQRVTLRCSPRSGDLSVYWYQQSLDQGLQFLIQYYNGEERAKGNILERFSAQQFPDLHSELNLSSLELGDSALYFCASSVGAGGHNEQFFGPGTRLTVL.

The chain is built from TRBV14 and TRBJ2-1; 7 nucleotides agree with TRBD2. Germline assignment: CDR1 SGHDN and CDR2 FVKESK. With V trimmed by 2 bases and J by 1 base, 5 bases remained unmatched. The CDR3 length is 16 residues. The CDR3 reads CASSQLTGGSYNEQFF. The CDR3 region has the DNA TGTGCCAGCAGCCAACTTACGGGGGGTTCCTACAATGAGCAGTTCTTC.

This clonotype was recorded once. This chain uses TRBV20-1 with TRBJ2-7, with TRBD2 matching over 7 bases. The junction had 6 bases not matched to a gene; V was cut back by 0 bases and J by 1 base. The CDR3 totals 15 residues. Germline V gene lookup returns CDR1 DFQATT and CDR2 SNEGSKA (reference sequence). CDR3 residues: CSARDPSGKSYEQYF. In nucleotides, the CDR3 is TGCAGTGCTAGAGACCCCAGCGGGAAGTCCTACGAGCAGTACTTC.

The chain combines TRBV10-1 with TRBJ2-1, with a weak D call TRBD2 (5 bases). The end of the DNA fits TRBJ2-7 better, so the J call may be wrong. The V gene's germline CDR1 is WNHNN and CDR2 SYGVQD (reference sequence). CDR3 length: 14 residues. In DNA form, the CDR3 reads TGCGCCAGCAGTGGACTGGACTCCTACAATGAGCAGTACTTC. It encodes CASSGLDSYNEQYF.

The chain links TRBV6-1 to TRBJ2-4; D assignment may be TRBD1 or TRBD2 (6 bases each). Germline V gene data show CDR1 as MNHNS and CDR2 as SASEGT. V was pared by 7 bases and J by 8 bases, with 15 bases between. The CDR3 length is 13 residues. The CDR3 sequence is CASTSQEGDIQYF. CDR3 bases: TGTGCCAGCACTTCCCAGGAGGGGGACATTCAGTACTTC.

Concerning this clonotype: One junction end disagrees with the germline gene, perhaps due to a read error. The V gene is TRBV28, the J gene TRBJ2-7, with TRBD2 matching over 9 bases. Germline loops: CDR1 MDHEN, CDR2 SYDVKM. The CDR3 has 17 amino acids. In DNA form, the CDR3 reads TGTGCCAGCAGTTTAACCCCTCTAGCGGGGCCTTCCTACGAACAGTACTTC. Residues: CASSLTPLAGPSYEQYF.

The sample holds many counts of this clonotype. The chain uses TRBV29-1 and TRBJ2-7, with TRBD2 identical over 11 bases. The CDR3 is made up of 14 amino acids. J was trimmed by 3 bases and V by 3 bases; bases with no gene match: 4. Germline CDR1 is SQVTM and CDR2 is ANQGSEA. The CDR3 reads CSVEALAGGYEQYF. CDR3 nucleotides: TGCAGCGTTGAGGCGCTAGCGGGAGGCTACGAGCAGTACTTC.

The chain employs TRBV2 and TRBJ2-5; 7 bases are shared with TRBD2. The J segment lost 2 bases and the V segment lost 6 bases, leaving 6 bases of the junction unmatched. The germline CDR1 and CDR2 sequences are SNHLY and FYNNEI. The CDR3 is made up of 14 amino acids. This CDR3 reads CASRWSSGQETQYF. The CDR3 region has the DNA TGTGCCAGCAGATGGTCTAGCGGACAAGAGACCCAGTACTTC.

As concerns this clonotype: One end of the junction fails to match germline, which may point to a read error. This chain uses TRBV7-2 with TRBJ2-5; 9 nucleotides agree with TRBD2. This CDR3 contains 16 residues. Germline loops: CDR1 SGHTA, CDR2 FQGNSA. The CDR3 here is CASSLRASGNLYEQHF. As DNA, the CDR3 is TGTGCCAGCAGCTTACGGGCTAGCGGGAACCTCTACGAGCAGCACTTC. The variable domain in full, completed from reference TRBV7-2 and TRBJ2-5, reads GAGVSQSPSNKVTEKGKDVELRCDPISGHTALYWYRQSLGQGLEFLIYFQGNSAPDKSGLPSDRFSAERTGGSVSTLTIQRTQQEDSAVYLCASSLRASGNLYEQHFGPGTRLLVL.

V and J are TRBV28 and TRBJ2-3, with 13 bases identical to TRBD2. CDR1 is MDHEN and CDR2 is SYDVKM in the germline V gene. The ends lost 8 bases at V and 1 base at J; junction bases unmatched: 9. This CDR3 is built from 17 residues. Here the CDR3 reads CASRSGTSGIRTDTQYF. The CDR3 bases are TGTGCCAGCCGAAGTGGGACTAGCGGGATTCGCACAGATACGCAGTATTTT. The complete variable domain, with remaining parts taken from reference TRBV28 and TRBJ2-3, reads DVKVTQSSRYLVKRTGEKVFLECVQDMDHENMFWYRQDPGLGLRLIYFSYDVKMKEKGDIPEGYSVSREKKERFSLILESASTNQTSMYLCASRSGTSGIRTDTQYFGPGTRLTVL.

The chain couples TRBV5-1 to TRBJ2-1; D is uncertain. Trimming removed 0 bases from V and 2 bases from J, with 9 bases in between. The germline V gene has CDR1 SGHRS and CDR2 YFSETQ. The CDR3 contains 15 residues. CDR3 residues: CASSLDLRPYNEQFF. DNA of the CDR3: TGCGCCAGCAGCTTGGACCTGCGGCCCTACAATGAGCAGTTCTTC. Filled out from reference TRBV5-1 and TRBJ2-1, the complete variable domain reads KAGVTQTPRYLIKTRGQQVTLSCSPISGHRSVSWYQQTPGQGLQFLFEYFSETQRNKGNFPGRFSGRQFSNSRSEMNVSTLELGDSALYLCASSLDLRPYNEQFFGPGTRLTVL.

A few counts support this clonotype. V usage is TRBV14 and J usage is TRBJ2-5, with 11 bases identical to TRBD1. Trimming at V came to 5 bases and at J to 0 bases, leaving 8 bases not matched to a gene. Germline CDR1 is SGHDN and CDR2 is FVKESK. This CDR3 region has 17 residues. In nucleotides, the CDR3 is TGTGCCAGCAGCTCGGGACAGGGGGGCCAGTACCAAGAGACCCAGTACTTC. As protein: CASSSGQGGQYQETQYF. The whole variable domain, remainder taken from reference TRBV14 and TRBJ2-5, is EAGVTQFPSHSVIEKGQTVTLRCDPISGHDNLYWYRRVMGKEIKFLLHFVKESKQDESGMPNNRFLAERTGGTYSTLKVQPAELEDSGVYFCASSSGQGGQYQETQYFGPGTRLLVL.

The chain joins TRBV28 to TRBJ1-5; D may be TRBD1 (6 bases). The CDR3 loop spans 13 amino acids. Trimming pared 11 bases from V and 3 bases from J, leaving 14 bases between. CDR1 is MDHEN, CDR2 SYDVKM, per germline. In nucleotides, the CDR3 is TGTGCCGAGGGGGGGGGTTACAATCAGCCCCAGCATTTT. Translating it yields CAEGGGYNQPQHF.

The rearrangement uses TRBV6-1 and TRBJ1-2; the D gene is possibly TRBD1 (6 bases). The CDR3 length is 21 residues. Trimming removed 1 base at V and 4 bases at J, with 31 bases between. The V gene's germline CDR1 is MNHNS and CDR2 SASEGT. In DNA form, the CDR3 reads TGTGCCAGCAGTGAAGTATATTCGGGAGGACAAGGGGGAGGAACCTCCTATGGCTACACCTTC. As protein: CASSEVYSGGQGGGTSYGYTF.

CDR3 sequence: CASSKGGKNQPQHF. In DNA form, the CDR3 reads TGTGCCAGCAGTAAGGGGGGAAAAAATCAGCCCCAGCATTTT. The chain has TRBV2 and TRBJ1-5, with TRBD1 as a possible D gene (6 bases). The CDR3 runs to 14 residues. Per the germline V gene, CDR1 is SNHLY and CDR2 is FYNNEI. V was shortened by 5 bases and J by 4 bases, with 12 bases between the two germline ends.

This CDR3 is CASSQVIAGGGDTQYF. CDR3 nucleotide sequence: TGTGCCAGCAGCCAAGTAATAGCGGGAGGTGGAGATACGCAGTATTTT. The V gene is TRBV3-1, the J gene TRBJ2-3, with TRBD2 identical over 10 bases. CDR3 length: 16 residues. V was clipped by 1 base and J by 5 bases; unmatched bases: 6. CDR1 is LGHDT and CDR2 is YNNKEL in the germline V gene (reference sequence).

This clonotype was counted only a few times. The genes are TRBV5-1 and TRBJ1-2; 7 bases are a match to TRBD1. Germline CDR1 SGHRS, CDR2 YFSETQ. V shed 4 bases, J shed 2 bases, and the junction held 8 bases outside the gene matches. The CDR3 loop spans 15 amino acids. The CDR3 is CASSPMGTDNYGYTF. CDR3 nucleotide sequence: TGCGCCAGCAGCCCGATGGGGACAGACAACTATGGCTACACCTTC.

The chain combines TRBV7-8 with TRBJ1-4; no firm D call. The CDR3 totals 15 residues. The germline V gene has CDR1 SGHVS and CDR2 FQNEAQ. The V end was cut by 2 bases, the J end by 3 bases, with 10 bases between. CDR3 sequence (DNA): TGTGCCAGCAGCTTACGGCGGGTGGCTAATGAAAAACTGTTTTTT. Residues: CASSLRRVANEKLFF.